One sample yielded the 14 T cell receptor beta chains listed below, sequenced in a study of blood T cell repertoires in COVID-19. The table came from immunoSEQ multiplex PCR; TCRdb's copy has only in-frame clones and leaves some out. This sample has under 250,000 clones; about 85% occur once, and the top ten carry more than 4.5%. Sequenced material: peripheral blood. The receptors were gathered from a woman aged 60 to 75 who had recovered from COVID-19.

The chain links TRBV5-5 to TRBJ1-5; TRBD1 is a possible D gene (6 bases). Trimming removed 0 bases at V and 2 bases at J, with 12 bases between. CDR1 and CDR2 (germline): SGHKS, YYEKEE (reference sequence). The CDR3 has 16 amino acids. The CDR3 DNA sequence: TGTGCCAGCAGCTTGGATTCGGCAGGGGGCAATCAGCCCCAGCATTTT. Translation: CASSLDSAGGNQPQHF.

The V gene is TRBV30, the J gene TRBJ2-2; 11 bases map to TRBD2. The CDR3 has 18 residues. The J segment lost 0 bases and the V segment lost 0 bases, leaving 6 bases of the junction unmatched. Per germline, CDR1 GTSNPN and CDR2 SVGIG (reference sequence). The CDR3 loop is CAWSVHLAGGSNTGELFF. The CDR3 region has the DNA TGTGCCTGGAGTGTACATCTAGCGGGGGGCTCGAACACCGGGGAGCTGTTTTTT.

The chain carries TRBV15 and TRBJ2-7; unclear D gene. The V gene's germline CDR1 is LNHNV and CDR2 YYDKDF (reference sequence). The CDR3 extends over 12 amino acids. V was shortened by 0 bases and J by 11 bases, with 11 bases between the two germline ends. The CDR3 loop reads CATSRDRNTEYF. In DNA form, the CDR3 reads TGTGCCACCAGCAGAGATCGGAACACAGAGTACTTC.

This chain links TRBV3-1 (or the pseudogene TRBV3-2) with TRBJ2-3; TRBD2 aligns across 8 bases. CDR3 length: 16 amino acids. Germline trimming cut 5 bases from V and 4 bases from J; bases unmatched to any gene: 11. Germline lookup yields CDR1 LGHDT and CDR2 YNNKEL (reference sequence). Here the CDR3 reads CASSGRLAGLPDTQYF. The CDR3, as DNA: TGTGCCAGCAGCGGACGGCTAGCGGGTTTACCAGATACGCAGTATTTT.

This chain connects TRBV12-5 to TRBJ2-2; TRBD1 might be the D (5 bases). The V gene's germline CDR1 is LGHNT and CDR2 FRNRAP. The CDR3 totals 17 residues. V shed 4 bases and J shed 0 bases, with 15 bases lying between them. The DNA of the CDR3 is TGTGCTAGTGGTTCCAATCCGACAGCCGCGAACACCGGGGAGCTGTTTTTT. Translation: CASGSNPTAANTGELFF.

The chain employs TRBV18 and TRBJ1-2, with TRBD1 matching 7 bases. This CDR3 has 15 residues. V gave up 0 bases and J gave up 4 bases; unmatched junction bases: 5. The V gene's germline CDR1 is KGHSH and CDR2 LQKENI. DNA of the CDR3: TGTGCCAGCTCACCACCCCAGGGGGAAGGCTATGGCTACACCTTC. Its protein product is CASSPPQGEGYGYTF. Supplemented by reference TRBV18 and TRBJ1-2, the full variable domain reads NAGVMQNPRHLVRRRGQEARLRCSPMKGHSHVYWYRQLPEEGLKFMVYLQKENIIDESGMPKERFSAEFPKEGPSILRIQQVVRGDSAAYFCASSPPQGEGYGYTFGSGTRLTVV.

This clone has only one observation. The V call is TRBV23-1, the J call TRBJ2-2, with TRBD1 identical over 9 bases. TRBV23-1 falls under the ORF class, with uncertain function. The CDR3 is 22 residues long. J was trimmed by 1 base and V by 8 bases; bases with no gene match: 26. CDR3 bases: TGCGCCAGCCCAAAAAGGACAGGGGAAGGGGTTGGAGTGCGGATGAACACCGGGGAGCTGTTTTTT. Protein sequence: CASPKRTGEGVGVRMNTGELFF.

The rearrangement links TRBV2 to TRBJ1-1; D remains unclear. CDR1 and CDR2 (germline): SNHLY, FYNNEI. The CDR3 length is 13 residues. The V end was cut by 7 bases, the J end by 2 bases, with 11 bases between. The CDR3 DNA is TGTGCCAGCACCGCGGACTTAAACACTGAAGCTTTCTTT. Its protein product is CASTADLNTEAFF.

This clone rates as medium-sized. The chain employs TRBV7-9 and TRBJ2-2; a possible D gene is TRBD1 (5 bases). This CDR3 is built from 15 residues. Germline V lookup: CDR1 SEHNR, CDR2 FQNEAQ (reference sequence). V was pared by 5 bases and J by 2 bases, with 12 bases between. The CDR3 region is CASSLTDVNTGELFF. CDR3 DNA sequence: TGTGCCAGCAGCCTGACAGATGTAAACACCGGGGAGCTGTTTTTT. Full variable domain (outside the CDR3, taken from reference TRBV7-9 and TRBJ2-2): DTGVSQNPRHKITKRGQNVTFRCDPISEHNRLYWYRQTLGQGPEFLTYFQNEAQLEKSRLLSDRFSAERPKGSFSTLEIQRTEQGDSAMYLCASSLTDVNTGELFFGEGSRLTVL.

This rearrangement joins TRBV2 to TRBJ2-1; D may be TRBD1 (6 bases). Germline values: CDR1 SNHLY, CDR2 FYNNEI. The CDR3 totals 15 residues. The ends were cut back, 4 bases at V and 4 bases at J, with 14 bases in the middle. The CDR3 nucleotides read TGTGCCAGCAGTGCCCTGACAGGCAGATACAATGAGCAGTTCTTC. Translating gives CASSALTGRYNEQFF.

The chain combines TRBV19 with TRBJ1-6; the match to TRBD1 covers 8 bases. Germline trimming cut 8 bases from V and 7 bases from J; bases unmatched to any gene: 25. The CDR3 consists of 20 residues. CDR1 and CDR2 from the germline V gene are LNHDA and SQIVND (reference sequence). The CDR3 DNA sequence: TGTGCCAGTGGGGCGAGACTCTGGGGCAGGGGGCCCGTTCCCAATTCACCCCTCCACTTT. Translated: CASGARLWGRGPVPNSPLHF.

The genes are TRBV11-2 and TRBJ2-5; 7 bases are a match to TRBD2. The ends lost 2 bases at V and 3 bases at J; junction bases unmatched: 9. The CDR3 runs to 16 residues. Germline V gene sequence: CDR1 SGHAT, CDR2 FQNNGV. CDR3 DNA sequence: TGTGCCAGCAGCTTACCCGGTAGCGGGTACAAAGAGACCCAGTACTTC. It specifies CASSLPGSGYKETQYF. Together with reference TRBV11-2 and TRBJ2-5, the CDR3 gives the full variable domain: EAGVAQSPRYKIIEKRQSVAFWCNPISGHATLYWYQQILGQGPKLLIQFQNNGVVDDSQLPKDRFSAERLKGVDSTLKIQPAKLEDSAVYLCASSLPGSGYKETQYFGPGTRLLVL.

The chain joins TRBV6-5 to TRBJ2-7, with 7 positions matching TRBD2. The germline V gene encodes CDR1 MNHEY and CDR2 SVGAGI. Trimming cost V 0 bases and J 4 bases; bases outside gene matches: 6. The CDR3 is 15 amino acids. The CDR3 coding sequence is TGTGCCAGCAGTTACTCGGGGACTAACGAATACGAGCAGTACTTC. Translated: CASSYSGTNEYEQYF.

A remark on this clone: The same CDR3 can be traced to other DNA sequences in this sample. The V call is TRBV6-5, the J call TRBJ2-3, with D possibly TRBD2 on 5 matching bases. The V gene lost 2 bases and the J gene lost 3 bases, with 6 bases spanning the gap. The V gene's germline CDR1 is MNHEY and CDR2 SVGAGI. The CDR3 is made up of 13 amino acids. CDR3 amino acids: CASSYPGTDTQYF. The CDR3, as DNA: TGTGCCAGCAGTTACCCGGGGACAGATACGCAGTATTTT.